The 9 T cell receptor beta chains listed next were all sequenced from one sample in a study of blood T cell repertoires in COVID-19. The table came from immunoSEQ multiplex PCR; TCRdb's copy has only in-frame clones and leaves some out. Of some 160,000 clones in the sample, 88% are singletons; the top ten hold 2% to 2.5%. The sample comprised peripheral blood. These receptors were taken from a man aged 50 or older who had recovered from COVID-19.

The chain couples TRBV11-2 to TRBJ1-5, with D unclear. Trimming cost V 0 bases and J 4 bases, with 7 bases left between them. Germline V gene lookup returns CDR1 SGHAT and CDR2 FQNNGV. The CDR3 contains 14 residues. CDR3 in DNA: TGTGCCAGCAGCTTAGACAGAAATAATCAGCCCCAGCATTTT. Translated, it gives CASSLDRNNQPQHF.

The CDR3 sequence: CASSGGTGKVAQYF. The CDR3 DNA sequence: TGTGCCAGCAGCGGTGGGACAGGGAAAGTCGCCCAGTACTTC. The V call is TRBV7-2, the J call TRBJ2-5; 9 bases agree with TRBD1. Germline CDR1 is SGHTA and CDR2 is FQGNSA. With 5 bases clipped from V and 9 bases from J, the junction kept 10 bases outside the gene matches. This CDR3 comprises 14 residues.

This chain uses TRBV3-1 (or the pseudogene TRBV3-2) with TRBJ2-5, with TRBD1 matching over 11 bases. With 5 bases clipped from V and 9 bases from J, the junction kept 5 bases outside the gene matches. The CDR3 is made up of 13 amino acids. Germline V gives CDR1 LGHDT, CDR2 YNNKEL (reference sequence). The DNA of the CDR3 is TGTGCCAGCAGCGGAGGGACAGGGGGGGCCCAGTACTTC. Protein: CASSGGTGGAQYF.

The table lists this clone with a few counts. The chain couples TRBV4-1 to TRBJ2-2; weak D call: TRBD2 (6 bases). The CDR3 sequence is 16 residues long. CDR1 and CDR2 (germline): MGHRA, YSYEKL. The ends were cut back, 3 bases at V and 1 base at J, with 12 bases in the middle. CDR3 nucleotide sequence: TGCGCCAGCAGCCATGCGGGACGGTTGAACACCGGGGAGCTGTTTTTT. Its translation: CASSHAGRLNTGELFF.

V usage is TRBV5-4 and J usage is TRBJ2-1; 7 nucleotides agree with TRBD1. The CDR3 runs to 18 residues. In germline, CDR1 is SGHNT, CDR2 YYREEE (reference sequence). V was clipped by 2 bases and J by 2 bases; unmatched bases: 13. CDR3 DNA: TGTGCCAGCAGCTTAAACCCCAGGGGGACCGTCCCCTACAATGAGCAGTTCTTC. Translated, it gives CASSLNPRGTVPYNEQFF.

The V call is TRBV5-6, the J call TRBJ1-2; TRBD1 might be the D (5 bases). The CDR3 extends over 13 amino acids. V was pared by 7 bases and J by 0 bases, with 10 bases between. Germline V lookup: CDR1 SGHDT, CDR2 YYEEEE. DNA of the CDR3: TGTGCCAGCCAGGGATGGGCTAACTATGGCTACACCTTC. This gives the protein CASQGWANYGYTF. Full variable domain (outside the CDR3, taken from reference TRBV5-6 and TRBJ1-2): DAGVTQSPTHLIKTRGQQVTLRCSPKSGHDTVSWYQQALGQGPQFIFQYYEEEERQRGNFPDRFSGHQFPNYSSELNVNALLLGDSALYLCASQGWANYGYTFGSGTRLTVV.

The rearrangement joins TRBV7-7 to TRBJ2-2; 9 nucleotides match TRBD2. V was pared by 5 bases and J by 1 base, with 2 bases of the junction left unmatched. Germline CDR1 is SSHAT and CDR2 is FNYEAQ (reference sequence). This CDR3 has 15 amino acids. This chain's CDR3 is CASSPLAGNTGELFF. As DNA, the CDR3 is TGTGCCAGCAGCCCACTAGCGGGGAACACCGGGGAGCTGTTTTTT.

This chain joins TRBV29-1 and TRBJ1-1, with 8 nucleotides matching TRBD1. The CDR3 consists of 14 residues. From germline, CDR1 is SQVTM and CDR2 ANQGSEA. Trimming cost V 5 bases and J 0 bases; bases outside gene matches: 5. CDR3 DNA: TGCAGCGTTAGGACAGGGCGAATGAACACTGAAGCTTTCTTT. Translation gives CSVRTGRMNTEAFF.

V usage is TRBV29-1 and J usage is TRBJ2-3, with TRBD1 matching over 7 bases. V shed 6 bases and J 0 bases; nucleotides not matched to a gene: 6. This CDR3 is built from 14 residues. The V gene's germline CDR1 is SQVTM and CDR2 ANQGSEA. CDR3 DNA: TGCAGCGTGGCTGGGACAGCAAGCACAGATACGCAGTATTTT. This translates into CSVAGTASTDTQYF.